This entry lists 17 T cell receptor beta chains sequenced from one sample in a study of T-cell reconstitution after alpha-beta-depleted transplantation in children (dated by TCRdb to the mid-2010s). Per the publication, the treatment or condition label means: allogeneic hematopoietic cell transplantation with graft depleted of TCRalphabeta T cells and CD19 B cells. Library preparation used PCR. The instrument was an Illumina HiSeq 2500. To normalize quantification of the TCRbeta repertoire, the TCR libraries were built with molecular barcoding that relied on unique molecular identifiers. The public reads were run again by TCRdb, first through fastp at Q25 and then through MiXCR, and only productive beta chains were kept. Records with the same CDR3 protein are collapsed into one entry carrying the most frequent genes and DNA. For this sample the table gives 190,000 or so distinct CDR3 sequences, of which just under 6.5% were detected only once. The ten biggest clones cover 4.5% of the sample.

The sequenced sample was PBMCs, obtained before TCRalphabeta/CD19-depleted stem cell transplant. These receptors were taken from a girl less than two years old with combined immunodeficiency, due to receive a stem cell transplant.

There are many counts of this clonotype. The CDR3 DNA sequence: TGCAGTGCTAGAGTTACACTGGGGTTCAATGAGCAGTTCTTC. Translating it yields CSARVTLGFNEQFF. V gene TRBV20-1 combines with J gene TRBJ2-1; D gene ambiguous. The ends were cut back, 1 base at V and 6 bases at J, with 13 bases in the middle. The germline CDR1 and CDR2 sequences are DFQATT and SNEGSKA (reference sequence). The CDR3 covers 14 residues.

This clonotype was counted at least ten times. The V and J genes are TRBV7-2 and TRBJ2-3; weak D call: TRBD2 (6 bases). The germline V gene encodes CDR1 SGHTA and CDR2 FQGNSA. Trimming left V 6 bases short and J 4 bases short, with 20 bases between. The CDR3 spans 16 residues. For the CDR3, the DNA is TGTGCCAGCAGTTCTCTCCGGGAGACGGGCGCAGATACGCAGTATTTT. It specifies CASSSLRETGADTQYF.

The sample holds many counts of this clonotype. This chain joins TRBV5-1 and TRBJ2-3; D is undetermined. The CDR3 sequence is 15 residues long. CDR1 is SGHRS and CDR2 is YFSETQ in the germline V gene. Trimming left V 0 bases short and J 0 bases short, with 8 bases between. CDR3 in DNA: TGCGCCAGCAGCTTGGCCGACCCCAGCACAGATACGCAGTATTTT. Translated: CASSLADPSTDTQYF.

This clonotype was seen repeatedly, ten times or more. The chain uses TRBV6-1 and TRBJ2-5; D is tentatively TRBD1 or TRBD2 (6 bases each). V shed 6 bases and J shed 5 bases, with 22 bases lying between them. This CDR3 contains 16 residues. Germline CDR1 reads MNHNS; CDR2 reads SASEGT. The CDR3: CASSVFHGTREETQYF. CDR3 nucleotide sequence: TGTGCCAGCAGCGTATTTCACGGGACACGGGAGGAGACCCAGTACTTC.

This clonotype was observed many times. This CDR3 reads CSVGVGGRPFF. For the CDR3, the DNA is TGCAGCGTTGGCGTCGGGGGGCGGCCGTTCTTC. V is TRBV29-1 and J is TRBJ2-1; D is perhaps TRBD2 (7 bases). Trimming took off 4 bases at V and 15 bases at J, with 16 bases between the two ends. From germline, CDR1 is SQVTM and CDR2 ANQGSEA. The CDR3 totals 11 residues.

In its sample, this clonotype was seen many times. The J gene is TRBJ2-1, the V gene TRBV12-3 or TRBV12-4, with TRBD1 matching 9 bases. The CDR3 sequence is 16 residues long. The V and J ends lost 6 bases and 6 bases, in that order; junction bases with no gene match: 12. The CDR3 nucleotides read TGTGCCAGCAGGTCCATGACAGGGGGAAAGGGCAATGAGCAGTTCTTC. Protein: CASRSMTGGKGNEQFF.

This clonotype was observed a few times. The chain uses TRBV5-6 and TRBJ2-2, with D tentatively TRBD2 (6 bases). Germline loops: CDR1 SGHDT, CDR2 YYEEEE. V gave up 3 bases and J gave up 0 bases, with 18 bases separating them. CDR3 length: 18 residues. CDR3 nucleotides: TGTGCCAGCAGCTCCGGAGGGCAGGGCCCCTCGAACACCGGGGAGCTGTTTTTT. This sequence encodes CASSSGGQGPSNTGELFF.

The gene calls are TRBV30 and TRBJ1-6; D is unresolved. The germline CDR1 and CDR2 sequences are GTSNPN and SVGIG (reference sequence). Trimming shortened V by 2 bases and J by 10 bases, and 12 bases separated the two germline ends. The CDR3 is made up of 13 amino acids. The CDR3 reads CAWSRRELSPLHF. CDR3 sequence (DNA): TGTGCCTGGAGTAGGCGGGAATTATCACCCCTCCACTTT.

The table lists this clonotype with many counts. The chain carries TRBV24-1 and TRBJ2-1; tentatively, D is TRBD2 (5 bases). CDR1 and CDR2 from the germline V gene are KGHDR and SFDVKD. The V end was cut by 4 bases, the J end by 4 bases, with 16 bases between. The CDR3 spans 16 residues. Here the CDR3 DNA reads TGTGCCACCAGTGAGGGAGCGCTCCCTTCTTACAATGAGCAGTTCTTC. As protein: CATSEGALPSYNEQFF.

This clonotype showed up many times. The chain links TRBV7-8 to TRBJ2-5; either TRBD1 or TRBD2 may fit D (5 bases each). Trimming took 1 base from V and 3 from J, leaving 27 bases between them. The germline gives CDR1 SGHVS, CDR2 FQNEAQ. The CDR3 spans 20 residues. The CDR3 protein is CASSLVEWVGPGRGKETQYF. CDR3 DNA: TGTGCCAGCAGCTTAGTGGAGTGGGTCGGTCCCGGTCGGGGCAAAGAGACCCAGTACTTC.

This clonotype was picked up many times. CDR3: CASSLQAETQYF. The DNA of the CDR3 is TGTGCCAGCAGTTTACAGGCGGAGACCCAGTACTTC. This chain connects TRBV12-3 or TRBV12-4 to TRBJ2-5, with unresolved D. This CDR3 comprises 12 residues. V was shortened by 2 bases and J by 5 bases, with 6 bases between the two germline ends.

This clonotype has at least ten counts. The rearrangement joins TRBV7-9 to TRBJ1-2; the D is unclear. Trimming took off 3 bases at V and 8 bases at J, with 10 bases between the two ends. The germline CDR1 and CDR2 sequences are SEHNR and FQNEAQ (reference sequence). The CDR3 contains 12 residues. The CDR3 region is CASSLGAGGYTF. The CDR3 DNA sequence: TGTGCCAGCAGCTTGGGCGCAGGAGGCTACACCTTC.

This clonotype has a count of ten or more. V gene TRBV13 combines with J gene TRBJ2-5, with 7 bases matching TRBD1. From germline, CDR1 is PRHDT and CDR2 FYEKMQ (reference sequence). The CDR3 contains 16 residues. J gave up 1 base and V 4 bases, and 9 bases lay outside the gene matches. The CDR3 bases are TGTGCCAGCAGCTCCTCGACAGGGCCTCCCCAAGAGACCCAGTACTTC. The encoded protein is CASSSSTGPPQETQYF. The full variable domain, in which reference TRBV13 and TRBJ2-5 provide the parts outside the CDR3, is AAGVIQSPRHLIKEKRETATLKCYPIPRHDTVYWYQQGPGQDPQFLISFYEKMQSDKGSIPDRFSAQQFSDYHSELNMSSLELGDSALYFCASSSSTGPPQETQYFGPGTRLLVL.

The V gene is TRBV9, the J gene TRBJ1-1, with 12 bases lining up with TRBD1. This CDR3 comprises 14 residues. Germline V gives CDR1 SGDLS, CDR2 YYNGEE. Trimming removed 5 bases from V and 6 bases from J; junction bases left unmatched: 5. CDR3 in amino acids: CASSRDRGLAEAFF. In DNA, the CDR3 is TGTGCCAGCAGTAGGGACAGGGGGCTTGCTGAAGCTTTCTTT.

This clonotype was seen at least ten times. The chain links TRBV7-8 to TRBJ2-1; no definite D call. The CDR3 length is 15 residues. In germline, CDR1 is SGHVS, CDR2 FQNEAQ. V was trimmed by 1 base and J by 4 bases, leaving 11 bases between them. The CDR3 DNA reads as TGTGCCAGCAGCTTAGTGGGCGCCCAATACAATGAGCAGTTCTTC. It is translated as CASSLVGAQYNEQFF.

In its sample, this clonotype was seen many times. The chain carries TRBV20-1 and TRBJ2-1; the match to TRBD1 covers 7 bases. This CDR3 contains 13 residues. CDR1 and CDR2 (germline): DFQATT, SNEGSKA (reference sequence). The V segment lost 5 bases and the J segment 3 bases; nucleotides outside the gene matches: 4. CDR3 region: CSAGDSNYNEQFF. CDR3 coding DNA: TGCAGTGCTGGGGACAGCAACTACAATGAGCAGTTCTTC.

This clonotype has ten or more counts. The chain is built from TRBV29-1 and TRBJ1-2; D not resolved. V was cut by 6 bases and J by 4 bases, with 24 bases left in between. Germline V CDR1 and CDR2: SQVTM, ANQGSEA. This CDR3 has 16 amino acids. CDR3 protein: CSVPQYRAPKGYGYTF. The CDR3 DNA is TGCAGCGTACCACAATACCGGGCACCTAAGGGCTATGGCTACACCTTC.